One sample yielded the 17 T cell receptor beta chains listed below, sequenced in a study of blood T cell repertoires in COVID-19. TCRdb keeps only in-frame clones here, not all; method: immunoSEQ multiplex PCR. Of about 150,000 clones in the sample, around 87% were seen once. The source material was peripheral blood. The receptor set was obtained from a man at least 80 years old with acute or convalescent COVID-19.

Worth noting for this clone: In the same sample, other DNA sequences code for this CDR3. The J gene is TRBJ2-3, the V gene TRBV5-1; TRBD2 might be the D (6 bases). The CDR3 totals 17 residues. V was clipped by 0 bases and J by 1 base, with 15 bases between them. The germline V gene has CDR1 SGHRS and CDR2 YFSETQ. DNA for the CDR3: TGCGCCAGCAGCTTGGCGTCTGGGGGAGGAGGCACAGATACGCAGTATTTT. As protein: CASSLASGGGGTDTQYF.

In its sample, this clone was seen once. This chain uses TRBV5-1 with TRBJ2-1, with TRBD1 as a possible D gene (7 bases). Germline CDR1 SGHRS, CDR2 YFSETQ. The length of the CDR3 is 15 residues. Trimming shortened V by 0 bases and J by 4 bases, and 11 bases separated the two germline ends. The CDR3 loop is CASSLGRGTYNEQFF. Written as DNA, the CDR3 is TGCGCCAGCAGCTTGGGCAGGGGGACTTACAATGAGCAGTTCTTC.

The chain carries TRBV5-1 and TRBJ1-1; TRBD1 matches 9 bases. V lost 4 bases and J lost 0; bases outside the gene matches: 4. This CDR3 comprises 15 residues. CDR1 and CDR2 from the germline V gene are SGHRS and YFSETQ. The CDR3 spells CASSAGQGMNTEAFF. For the CDR3, the DNA is TGCGCCAGCAGCGCAGGACAGGGGATGAACACTGAAGCTTTCTTT.

The chain links TRBV24-1 to TRBJ1-2; 8 positions agree with TRBD1. The CDR3 contains 15 residues. The germline gives CDR1 KGHDR, CDR2 SFDVKD. The V and J ends lost 5 bases and 1 base, in that order; junction bases with no gene match: 5. The CDR3 reads CATSGTTGGNYGYTF. Written as DNA, the CDR3 is TGTGCCACCAGTGGAACAACAGGGGGTAACTATGGCTACACCTTC.

A remark on this clone: This specimen includes other DNA sequences encoding the same CDR3. The rearrangement uses TRBV5-5 and TRBJ2-5, with TRBD2 matching over 13 bases. The CDR3 consists of 16 residues. The V gene end was trimmed by 0 bases and the J gene end by 1 base; junction bases not matched to a gene: 0. Germline V gene lookup returns CDR1 SGHKS and CDR2 YYEKEE (reference sequence). The DNA of the CDR3 is TGTGCCAGCAGCTTGGGACTAGCGGGGGGCCAAGAGACCCAGTACTTC. It translates to CASSLGLAGGQETQYF.

This clone was detected only once. The rearrangement links TRBV5-8 to TRBJ2-3; 11 bases align to TRBD2. This CDR3 has 16 residues. Germline lookup yields CDR1 SGHTS and CDR2 YDEGEE. V shed 2 bases, J shed 5 bases, and the junction held 7 bases outside the gene matches. The CDR3 bases are TGTGCCAGCAGCTTCAGACTAGCGGGATCGTTAGATACGCAGTATTTT. Its translation is CASSFRLAGSLDTQYF.

The chain couples TRBV28 to TRBJ1-5; a possible D gene is TRBD1 (6 bases). Trimming removed 6 bases at V and 6 bases at J, with 15 bases between. CDR1 MDHEN and CDR2 SYDVKM come from the germline V gene. This CDR3 has 14 amino acids. In nucleotides, the CDR3 is TGTGCCAGCAGCACCCCACAGGGAAGTCAGCCCCAGCATTTT. Encoded protein: CASSTPQGSQPQHF.

This clone has just a few counts. V usage is TRBV6-5 and J usage is TRBJ1-1, with 7 positions matching TRBD1. CDR3 length: 15 residues. Germline loops: CDR1 MNHEY, CDR2 SVGAGI. V lost 0 bases, J lost 3 bases, and 4 bases stayed unmatched. The CDR3 nucleotides read TGTGCCAGCAGTTACTCCTGGGACAGAGACACTGAAGCTTTCTTT. Its protein is CASSYSWDRDTEAFF.

The rearrangement links TRBV19 to TRBJ1-1, with 7 bases matching TRBD1. There are 16 residues in the CDR3. From germline, CDR1 is LNHDA and CDR2 SQIVND (reference sequence). V shed 3 bases, J shed 3 bases, and the junction held 10 bases outside the gene matches. This CDR3 is CASSITGVRTHTEAFF. The CDR3 DNA follows: TGTGCCAGTAGTATCACAGGGGTCCGAACCCACACTGAAGCTTTCTTT.

This clone was observed a single time. The CDR3 region is CASSAGQKNTEAFF. For the CDR3, the DNA is TGTGCCAGCAGCGCGGGACAGAAGAACACTGAAGCTTTCTTT. The rearrangement links TRBV11-2 to TRBJ1-1; 7 nucleotides agree with TRBD1. Germline V gene lookup returns CDR1 SGHAT and CDR2 FQNNGV. The CDR3 covers 14 residues. V lost 5 bases and J lost 1; bases outside the gene matches: 4.

V is TRBV30 and J is TRBJ2-1; 7 bases map to TRBD1. V shed 5 bases, J shed 5 bases, and the junction held 6 bases outside the gene matches. Germline assignment: CDR1 GTSNPN and CDR2 SVGIG (reference sequence). This CDR3 is built from 13 residues. The DNA of the CDR3 is TGTGCCTGGTTTTCAGGGACAGACAATGAGCAGTTCTTC. Translated: CAWFSGTDNEQFF.

This clone appeared once. The chain carries TRBV7-2 and TRBJ1-5; 8 bases match TRBD1. CDR3 length: 17 amino acids. The germline V gene encodes CDR1 SGHTA and CDR2 FQGNSA. J gave up 6 bases and V 3 bases, and 13 bases lay outside the gene matches. CDR3 sequence reads: CASSFLGTGWVFQPQHF. The CDR3 nucleotides read TGTGCCAGCAGCTTTTTGGGGACAGGTTGGGTCTTTCAGCCCCAGCATTTT.

The chain has TRBV29-1 and TRBJ1-2; 8 nucleotides align to TRBD1. Germline-derived CDR1 and CDR2 are SQVTM and ANQGSEA. This CDR3 has 12 amino acids. After removal of 7 bases from V and 8 bases from J, the junction contained 9 bases not matched to a gene. The CDR3, as DNA: TGCAGCGATGGACAGGGAGGAAGGGGCTACACCTTC. Translated: CSDGQGGRGYTF.

The chain couples TRBV19 to TRBJ2-7, with D maybe TRBD1 (5 bases). Germline CDR1 LNHDA, CDR2 SQIVND (reference sequence). Trimming pared 4 bases from V and 2 bases from J, leaving 9 bases between. This CDR3 region has 13 residues. The CDR3 is CASSRDRTYEQYF. In DNA form, the CDR3 reads TGTGCCAGTAGTAGAGACAGAACCTACGAGCAGTACTTC.

This clone has more than one count but fewer than ten. The rearrangement uses TRBV30 and TRBJ2-2; 12 bases match TRBD2. Unmatched junction bases numbered 2, after V lost 3 bases and J lost 0 bases. In germline, CDR1 is GTSNPN, CDR2 SVGIG (reference sequence). The CDR3 is 16 amino acids. DNA of the CDR3: TGTGCCTGGAGAAGACTAGCGGGGGCGAACACCGGGGAGCTGTTTTTT. This gives the protein CAWRRLAGANTGELFF.

The chain employs TRBV24-1 and TRBJ1-5, with 11 bases matching TRBD1. V lost 2 bases and J lost 2; bases outside the gene matches: 4. This CDR3 region has 17 residues. Germline-derived CDR1 and CDR2 are KGHDR and SFDVKD. CDR3 region: CATSDSGQGVGNQPQHF. The CDR3 DNA reads as TGTGCCACCAGTGATTCGGGACAGGGGGTAGGCAATCAGCCCCAGCATTTT.

The V call is TRBV5-1, the J call TRBJ2-3, with TRBD1 as a possible D gene (6 bases). Germline loops: CDR1 SGHRS, CDR2 YFSETQ. This CDR3 is 16 amino acids long. Trimming removed 0 bases at V and 3 bases at J, with 14 bases between. In nucleotides, the CDR3 is TGCGCCAGCAGCTTGGTGACAGGAGAAGGGACAGATACGCAGTATTTT. It yields the protein CASSLVTGEGTDTQYF.